This section outlines one TCR beta chain sequence together with its context. This clonotype was recorded at least ten times. Its specific antigen is unknown. Per-nucleotide qualities are absent, and no much larger clonotype sits a single base away. Inclusive of the bounding cysteine and phenylalanine, the CDR3 is 15 residues long. Kept here is only the CDR3 DNA, which spans 45 bases and is read in frame from base 1. Ends trimmed: V by 7 bases, J by 0 bases; bases unmatched to a gene: 6. According to the germline V gene, CDR1 reads MNHNS and CDR2 reads SASEGT. This specimen belongs to a study of T cells in Graves' hyperthyroidism and ophthalmopathy (dated by TCRdb to between 2018 and 2020). Context from the whole study: Peripheral blood was sampled at the time of initial diagnosis, prior to any treatment. Prospective prediction of ophthalmopathy was tested in an independent validation cohort consisting of some 20 hyperthyroidism patients and more than 15 patients who later progressed to ophthalmopathy. TCR Vbeta CDR3 sequencing of 130 to 150 peripheral blood samples (over 40 ophthalmopathy, 75 or so hyperthyroidism and 17 progressor patients) is reported in the paper. The approximately 95 discovery patients were divided at random into training and test sets in a 7:3 ratio. A discovery cohort of 95 to 100 patients, roughly 45 with Graves' ophthalmopathy and 55 to 60 with stable Graves' hyperthyroidism, was used to find distinguishing TCR V-J signatures. Thyroid tissue and blood T-cell repertoires from six Graves' hyperthyroidism patients were also compared in the study. After blood sampling, hyperthyroidism patients were treated with methimazole at a starting dose of 30 mg daily, and ophthalmopathy patients were treated with high-dose intravenous methylprednisolone.

Findings and caveats that apply to the study as a whole: In validation, the model predicted progression to ophthalmopathy with approximately 71% sensitivity and roughly 72% specificity, a median of around six months before onset. Sample size was not statistically predetermined, and blinding of investigators to group allocation was not performed. Most expanded thyroid clonotypes (frequency above 0.001) were also found in blood, which suggests that blood repertoires may mirror thyroid immune responses. A 13 V-J signature model separated ophthalmopathy from stable hyperthyroidism, with over 85% sensitivity and about 81% specificity in cross-validation and 80%/75% in testing.

Graves' hyperthyroidism was defined as stable when no progression to ophthalmopathy occurred over 18 months of follow-up. The hyperthyroidism patients were between 18 and 65 years old and newly diagnosed, with a disease duration of less than 2 months. Any patient with an uncontrolled infection, another autoimmune disease, pregnancy or lactation was excluded. Diagnoses were based on clinical symptoms, serum thyroxine and TRAb, thyroid ultrasound and orbital computed tomography. PBMCs were separated from under 12 ml of fresh peripheral blood using Ficoll-Paque density gradient centrifugation. Trizol reagent was used to extract total RNA, and RNA quality was then checked on an Agilent 2100 Bioanalyzer. Amplification of TCR beta CDR3 regions was carried out from RNA transcripts. The TCR CDR3 was subjected to a first round of RT-PCR using the HTBI primer set and the Qiagen OneStep RT-PCR kit. The libraries were constructed in a second round of multiplex PCR and then size-selected and purified. Paired-end sequencing of the libraries was performed with 100 bp reads on an Illumina HiSeq2000. Per the original workflow: SOAPnuke was used to process the raw data, removing reads that contained adapters or uncalled bases, had a mean Phred below 15, or lacked an exact match to the constant primer or identifier. COPE v1.2.5 was used to merge high-quality paired reads, and clonotypes were defined as unique nucleotide sequences. MiTCR v1.1 was used to align the clonotypes against IMGT TRBV, TRBD and TRBJ reference segments. The analysis included only V-J combinations with a frequency above 0.0001, which together covered roughly 99% of the repertoires. A TCS score was defined as the ratio of F50 (clonal expansion) to E x V (chaos), with BLOSUM62-based TCRdist applied between CDR3 peptides within each V-J. Welch's t-statistics and random forest reduced several hundred V-J features to about 13, which were used in a naive Bayes classifier (R e1071). TCRdb redid the processing of the public reads, applying fastp at Q25 and MiXCR, and retained in-frame beta chains. For every CDR3 protein sequence, its rows merge into one entry that carries the most common genes and DNA. The V and J calls were not made by the authors but by TCRdb's processing. A total of hundreds of thousands of distinct CDR3 sequences appear in this sample, 14% of them only once. The ten biggest clones cover roughly a tenth of the sample.

Specimen: blood. The sequence was obtained from a woman in her late teens or twenties with Graves' hyperthyroidism. The chain uses TRBV6-1 and TRBJ1-1; 9 central bases correspond to TRBD1. CDR3 region: CASTRTGAMNTEAFF. The DNA sequence reads TGTGCCAGCACCCGGACAGGGGCGATGAACACTGAAGCTTTCTTT.